The subject of this entry is one T cell receptor (beta chain). These data belong to a study of technical replicates of blood from a few donors. The CDR3 covers 16 residues. Germline V gene sequence: CDR1 SGHNT, CDR2 YENEEA. V was clipped by 2 bases and J by 1 base, with 12 bases between them. The method was immunoSEQ multiplex PCR; TCRdb's version includes in-frame clones alone and lacks a portion of them. Found here are 80,000 or so clones, 90% to 96% of them singletons; the top ten hold about 0.36%. The origin of this receptor is a human donor in good health. This chain links TRBV11-3 with TRBJ2-1, with D maybe TRBD2 (6 bases). Sequenced input: T cells isolated from PBMCs. The CDR3 loop reads CASSLRDSQSYNEQFF. The CDR3, as DNA: TGTGCCAGCAGCTTAAGGGACTCCCAATCCTACAATGAGCAGTTCTTC.